This is a list of T cell receptor beta chains from one sample in a study of lymphopenia after photon versus proton radiotherapy. Profiled with immunoSEQ multiplex PCR; TCRdb holds only in-frame clones, not every one. The table has 150,000 to 200,000 clones, approximately 91% seen once; the top ten hold around 5%. Sequenced here: peripheral blood, sampled from a patient treated with photon-based radiotherapy. These receptors came from a man aged 50 or older with gastric cancer. Both conserved end residues are part of each CDR3. D genes are given only for firm matches. Rows may omit the clone size; those that give it use once, few, many or a size class.

TRBJ1-5 | . | TRBV21-1 | few | CASSKEGPQPQHF | TGTGCCAGCAGCAAAGAGGGGCCTCAGCCCCAGCATTTT
TRBJ1-3 | TRBD1 | TRBV7-8 | . | CASSPQGVSGNTIYF | TGTGCCAGCAGCCCTCAGGGGGTATCTGGAAACACCATATATTTT
TRBJ2-7 | TRBD2 | TRBV27 | . | CASSSLLRLAGAYEQYF | TGTGCCAGCAGTTCACTCCTCAGACTAGCGGGAGCCTACGAGCAGTACTTC
TRBJ1-1 | . | TRBV6-1 | . | CASSDRRNTEAFF | TGTGCCAGCAGTGACAGGCGGAACACTGAAGCTTTCTTT
TRBJ1-2 | . | TRBV5-5 | . | CASTRGPNYGYTF | TGTGCCAGCACCCGGGGTCCTAACTATGGCTACACCTTC
TRBJ2-3 | . | TRBV5-6 | . | CASSSRPDTQYF | TGTGCCAGCAGCAGCCGCCCAGATACGCAGTATTTT
TRBJ1-2 | . | TRBV7-9 | . | CASSLARAVLEGYTF | TGTGCCAGCAGCTTAGCCAGGGCAGTTCTCGAAGGCTACACCTTC
TRBJ2-3 | . | TRBV5-1 | . | CASSLGRGTDTQYF | TGCGCCAGCAGCTTGGGACGAGGAACAGATACGCAGTATTTT
TRBJ1-4 | TRBD1 | TRBV7-9 | . | CASSPQQGAGGKLFF | TGTGCCAGCAGCCCGCAACAGGGGGCGGGGGGAAAACTGTTTTTT
TRBJ1-5 | . | TRBV11-2 | . | CASSFDRNNQPQHF | TGTGCCAGCAGCTTCGACAGGAACAATCAGCCCCAGCATTTT
TRBJ1-4 | . | TRBV4-2 | few | CASSQLGLNNEKLFF | TGTGCCAGCAGCCAGTTGGGGCTGAATAATGAAAAACTGTTTTTT
TRBJ1-1 | . | TRBV28 | . | CASSFWEGLNTEAFF | TGTGCCAGCAGTTTTTGGGAGGGGTTGAACACTGAAGCTTTCTTT
TRBJ2-1 | TRBD2 | TRBV27 | . | CASNPGLAGSASYNEQFF | TGTGCCAGCAATCCGGGACTAGCGGGAAGTGCGTCCTACAATGAGCAGTTCTTC
TRBJ2-1 | TRBD2 | TRBV7-2 | once | CASSAFSGRNNEQFF | TGTGCCAGCAGCGCCTTTAGCGGGAGGAACAATGAGCAGTTCTTC
TRBJ2-2 | . | TRBV12-5 | . | CASGNRDNTGELFF | TGTGCTAGTGGGAACAGGGACAACACCGGGGAGCTGTTTTTT
TRBJ2-7 | TRBD2 | TRBV4-1 | . | CASSQDLASGNYEQYF | TGCGCCAGCAGCCAGGACCTGGCTAGCGGGAATTACGAGCAGTACTTC
TRBJ2-7 | TRBD2 | TRBV19 | . | CASSIDRGDEQYF | TGTGCCAGTAGTATAGATCGGGGGGACGAGCAGTACTTC